This T cell receptor (beta chain) was profiled in a study of blood T cells in healthy people across ages. Overall study: About one barcoded TCR beta cDNA was captured per two T cells.

The CDR3 length is 14 residues. V gave up 5 bases and J gave up 8 bases; unmatched junction bases: 5. Study-level points and caveats: With unsorted PBMCs, a conclusive comparison of naive versus antigen-experienced cells was not possible.

As for this clonotype: The antigen is not known.

Through a sample-barcoded 5' primer and a J-beta primer mix, a second PCR was run for roughly 7 to 12 cycles. A template-switch adaptor that had 12 random nucleotides put a tag on each cDNA molecule. The yield of each sample was at least 2.5 million CDR3-containing paired-end reads. TCRdb analysed the 5' RACE reads with MiXCR anew, one entry per CDR3 protein. In the table there are around 1.5 million distinct CDR3 sequences, around 59% of which are singletons. This sequence was found in a man in his late teens or twenties in good health. The sequenced sample consisted of blood. This rearrangement joins TRBV12-3 or TRBV12-4 to TRBJ1-4, with 10 bases identical to TRBD1. The CDR3 loop reads CASSGDRGSEKLFF. CDR3 sequence (DNA): TGTGCCAGCAGTGGGGACAGGGGTAGCGAAAAACTGTTTTTT.